This T cell receptor beta chain was found in a study of identical twins. General study points: Researchers reported excess low generation probability among twin-shared out-of-frame alpha sequences.

With V trimmed by 1 base and J by 1 base, 4 bases remained unmatched. Germline V gives CDR1 LGHNA, CDR2 YNFKEQ. This CDR3 spans 16 amino acids. TCRdb re-called the 5' RACE reads through MiXCR, storing one row per CDR3 protein. In the table there are a few hundred thousand distinct CDR3 sequences, less than 25% of which are singletons. This clonotype was recorded a few times. Its matching antigen is unknown. The same sample was also studied in work on T cells expressing NK-cell markers. That paper adds: A range of roughly 1.0-8% of CD8+ T cells consisted of dominant NKG2C+ clonotypes in 6 or 7 donors. Leadership of the CD3+CD56-NKG2C+ fraction also belonged to these clonotypes in a few donors.

Material: CD4+ T cells sorted from blood. The sequence was obtained from a woman aged 18-29 years in good health. The V call is TRBV4-2, the J call TRBJ2-3; 8 nucleotides line up with TRBD2. CDR3 DNA: TGTGCCAGCAGCCAAGTCGTGCGGGGGGGCACAGATACGCAGTATTTT. It encodes CASSQVVRGGTDTQYF.